This entry describes one T cell receptor beta chain. One end of the junction fails to match germline, which may point to a read error. This sample was taken from a study of T cells in Graves' hyperthyroidism and ophthalmopathy. Used for diagnoses were clinical symptoms, serum thyroxine and TRAb, thyroid ultrasound and orbital computed tomography. Per the germline V gene, CDR1 is ENHRY and CDR2 is SYGVKD. The length of the CDR3 is 13 residues. The investigators amplified TCR beta CDR3 regions from RNA transcripts. The HTBI primer set drove a first-round RT-PCR of the TCR CDR3. TCRdb used MiXCR to reprocess the multiplex PCR reads, holding one entry per CDR3 protein. The table has hundreds of thousands of distinct CDR3 sequences, about 45% seen once.

The chain uses TRBV10-3 and TRBJ2-3; no clear D gene. This receptor was taken from an adult man with Graves' disease, either hyperthyroidism or ophthalmopathy (not recorded which). What was sequenced was peripheral blood or thyroid tissue (not recorded which). The CDR3 sequence is CASSDFHTDTQYF. CDR3 in DNA: TGTGCCAGCAGTGACTTCCACACAGATACGCAGTATTTT.